The 15 T cell receptor beta chains in this list originate from one sample, sequenced in a study of blood T cell repertoires in COVID-19. Libraries were prepared by immunoSEQ multiplex PCR; TCRdb keeps only in-frame clonotypes and omits some of them. The sample gives roughly 20,000 clones, around 87% of which show up once; approximately 11% is in the top ten. Material for sequencing was peripheral blood. The receptors stem from a human donor in a cohort sampled during active COVID-19.

V usage is TRBV7-9 and J usage is TRBJ2-7; a possible D gene is TRBD1 (6 bases). V was pared by 5 bases and J by 5 bases, with 16 bases between. Germline CDR1 reads SEHNR; CDR2 reads FQNEAQ (reference sequence). This CDR3 region has 14 residues. The CDR3 nucleotides read TGTGCCAGCAGCCCCCTTTCGGACAGAAACGAGCAGTACTTC. Protein sequence: CASSPLSDRNEQYF.

The chain links TRBV6-5 to TRBJ1-1; D is unclear. Germline CDR1 is MNHEY and CDR2 is SVGAGI. V dropped 2 bases and J dropped 5 bases, with 3 bases sitting between them. The CDR3 contains 11 residues. CDR3 in amino acids: CASSYQTEAFF. CDR3 coding DNA: TGTGCCAGCAGTTACCAAACTGAAGCTTTCTTT.

This clone occurred once. CDR3 in DNA: TGTGCCAGCAGTTACGGACTAGCGGGAGGCCCAGATACGCAGTATTTT. Translation: CASSYGLAGGPDTQYF. This chain joins TRBV6-5 and TRBJ2-3, with TRBD2 identical over 14 bases. Trimming cost V 2 bases and J 4 bases; bases outside gene matches: 2. Germline V gives CDR1 MNHEY, CDR2 SVGAGI. The CDR3 totals 16 residues.

The CDR3 reads CASSPATGVYNEQFF. CDR3 sequence (DNA): TGTGCCAGCTCACCGGCCACGGGAGTTTACAATGAGCAGTTCTTC. The chain is built from TRBV18 and TRBJ2-1; D perhaps matches TRBD2 (6 bases). The CDR3 length is 15 residues. Germline-derived CDR1 and CDR2 are KGHSH and LQKENI. Trimming cost V 3 bases and J 4 bases, with 13 bases left between them.

This clone was seen a handful of times. The V and J genes are TRBV5-1 and TRBJ2-1; possibly TRBD2 for D (5 bases). V was shortened by 4 bases and J by 5 bases, with 19 bases between the two germline ends. The length of the CDR3 is 16 residues. Germline loops: CDR1 SGHRS, CDR2 YFSETQ. Here the CDR3 DNA reads TGCGCCAGCAGCATGTCGAGGGATACGCTCCACAATGAGCAGTTCTTC. This codes for CASSMSRDTLHNEQFF.

The chain links TRBV6-2 or TRBV6-3 to TRBJ2-5, with TRBD2 as a possible D gene (6 bases). Germline V gene lookup returns CDR1 MNHEY and CDR2 SVGEGT. Trimming removed 2 bases from V and 7 bases from J, with 17 bases in between. The CDR3 is made up of 15 amino acids. For the CDR3, the DNA is TGTGCCAGCAGTTACCTAAGGAGATGGGGAGGGACCCAGTACTTC. Translation: CASSYLRRWGGTQYF.

The rearrangement links TRBV6-2 or TRBV6-3 to TRBJ2-4, with a weak D call TRBD1 (5 bases). CDR3 length: 11 residues. CDR1 is MNHEY and CDR2 is SVGEGT in the germline V gene. Trimming took off 5 bases at V and 11 bases at J, with 10 bases between the two ends. The CDR3 DNA reads TGTGCCAGCAGTCGGCGGACACTTCAGTACTTC. Translated, it gives CASSRRTLQYF.

This clone has more than one count but fewer than ten. The chain joins TRBV4-1 to TRBJ1-4; D gene unclear. CDR3 length equals 18 residues. The V end lost 3 bases, the J end lost 0 bases, and 17 bases lay between the germline ends. Germline CDR1 MGHRA, CDR2 YSYEKL. As DNA, the CDR3 is TGCGCCAGCAGCCAGCAGAGGGCGGTTGGGGCAACTAATGAAAAACTGTTTTTT. Amino acids: CASSQQRAVGATNEKLFF.

This clone was detected only a few times. Other DNA sequences in the same sample also yield this CDR3. V is TRBV3-1 (or the pseudogene TRBV3-2) and J is TRBJ2-5, with TRBD2 matching 10 bases. The germline V gene encodes CDR1 LGHDT and CDR2 YNNKEL (reference sequence). Losses at the gene ends were 1 base for V and 4 bases for J; bases not matched to a gene: 0. CDR3 length: 14 residues. The DNA of the CDR3 is TGTGCCAGCAGCCAAGGACTAGCGGGAGAGACCCAGTACTTC. Translation gives CASSQGLAGETQYF.

The chain joins TRBV9 to TRBJ2-1; the D gene is possibly TRBD2 (6 bases). Germline CDR1 SGDLS, CDR2 YYNGEE. The CDR3 runs to 15 residues. The V end was cut by 0 bases, the J end by 5 bases, with 12 bases between. This CDR3 reads CASSVGGGPHNEQFF. The CDR3 DNA follows: TGTGCCAGCAGCGTAGGTGGAGGGCCTCACAATGAGCAGTTCTTC.

This clone has more than one count but fewer than ten. V is TRBV2 and J is TRBJ2-5; D may be TRBD2 (6 bases). Germline V lookup: CDR1 SNHLY, CDR2 FYNNEI. Trimming took off 7 bases at V and 4 bases at J, with 19 bases between the two ends. This CDR3 has 15 amino acids. The CDR3 DNA reads as TGTGCCAGCACTGAGTCGGGGGTACCCCCAGAGACCCAGTACTTC. Its protein product is CASTESGVPPETQYF.

This clone was recorded a few times. V and J are TRBV6-1 and TRBJ2-3; 12 nucleotides agree with TRBD2. Germline CDR1 is MNHNS and CDR2 is SASEGT. This CDR3 region has 15 residues. The J segment lost 4 bases and the V segment lost 2 bases, leaving 1 base of the junction unmatched. The CDR3, as DNA: TGTGCCAGCAGTGAACTAGCGGGAGGGCCAGATACGCAGTATTTT. This sequence encodes CASSELAGGPDTQYF.

This chain uses TRBV15 with TRBJ1-3, with 11 bases that match TRBD1. Germline CDR1 is LNHNV and CDR2 is YYDKDF (reference sequence). CDR3 length equals 17 residues. V dropped 5 bases and J dropped 3; count of bases not matched to a gene: 9. As DNA, the CDR3 is TGTGCCACCAGCTCCGGGACAGGGGGTTTAAGTGGAAACACCATATATTTT. It encodes CATSSGTGGLSGNTIYF.

J is TRBJ2-3 and V is TRBV28, with 9 bases fitting TRBD2. The CDR3 totals 17 residues. Germline V lookup: CDR1 MDHEN, CDR2 SYDVKM. The trim removed 6 bases at V and 1 base at J, leaving 11 bases unmatched. The CDR3 loop is CASSQKIAGAGTDTQYF. DNA for the CDR3: TGTGCCAGCAGCCAAAAGATAGCGGGAGCGGGCACAGATACGCAGTATTTT.

In DNA, the CDR3 is TGTGCCAGCAGCCAAGTTCCCCTAGCGGGTGCCTACGAGCAGTACTTC. This encodes CASSQVPLAGAYEQYF. The chain has TRBV14 and TRBJ2-7, with TRBD2 matching 8 bases. Germline CDR1 SGHDN, CDR2 FVKESK. With 1 base clipped from V and 2 bases from J, the junction kept 7 bases outside the gene matches. The CDR3 covers 16 residues.